The T cell receptor (beta chain) described here comes from a study of T cells in Graves' hyperthyroidism and ophthalmopathy (dated 2019 in TCRdb). Background for the entire study: Peripheral blood was sampled at the time of initial diagnosis, prior to any treatment. To identify TCR V-J signatures that set the groups apart, the researchers used a discovery cohort of 95 to 100 patients, made up of 43 with Graves' ophthalmopathy and 57 with stable Graves' hyperthyroidism. An independent validation cohort of fewer than 20 hyperthyroidism patients and approximately 16 patients who later progressed to ophthalmopathy tested prospective prediction of ophthalmopathy. The approximately 95 discovery patients were divided at random into training and test sets in a 7:3 ratio. In addition, the study compared T-cell repertoires in thyroid tissue and in blood from roughly six Graves' hyperthyroidism patients. Once sampling was done, hyperthyroidism patients were given methimazole at a starting dose of 30 mg daily, whereas ophthalmopathy patients were given high-dose intravenous methylprednisolone. The paper reports TCR Vbeta CDR3 sequencing of roughly 140 peripheral blood samples: 40 or so ophthalmopathy, under 80 hyperthyroidism and approximately 17 progressor patients.

Moderately to severely active disease, a Clinical Activity Score of at least 3, a NOSPECS grade of at least 4, and a duration under 3 months were present in ophthalmopathy patients. Exclusion was applied to patients with uncontrolled infections, other autoimmune diseases, pregnancy or lactation. Clinical symptoms, serum thyroxine and TRAb, thyroid ultrasound, and orbital computed tomography formed the basis for the diagnoses. PBMCs were isolated from about 10 ml of fresh peripheral blood by Ficoll-Paque density gradient centrifugation. Total RNA was extracted using Trizol reagent, and RNA quality was assessed on an Agilent 2100 Bioanalyzer. The germline V and J ends show losses of 4 bases and 8 bases respectively, and no gene match explains 15 bases of the junction. Sequences LNHDA (CDR1) and SQIVND (CDR2) are obtained from the germline V gene (reference sequence). The CDR3 has 17 amino acids, counting the end cysteine and phenylalanine. The read is trimmed to its CDR3 DNA, 51 bases read in frame from base 1.

TCR beta CDR3 regions were amplified from RNA transcripts. For the first round of RT-PCR on the TCR CDR3, the HTBI primer set was used together with the Qiagen OneStep RT-PCR kit. Libraries were constructed in a second round of multiplex PCR, after which size selection and purification were performed. The libraries were sequenced on an Illumina HiSeq2000 using paired-end 100 bp reads. The authors' pipeline ran thus. SOAPnuke was used to process the raw data, with reads discarded if the reads contained adapters or uncalled bases, had a mean Phred below 15, or lacked an exact constant-primer or identifier match. High-quality paired reads were merged using COPE v1.2.5, and each unique nucleotide sequence was defined as a clonotype. MiTCR v1.1 was used to align the clonotypes against IMGT TRBV, TRBD and TRBJ reference segments. Only V-J combinations with frequency above 0.0001, covering approximately 99% of repertoires, were analysed. A TCS score was defined as the ratio of F50 (clonal expansion) to E x V (chaos), with BLOSUM62-based TCRdist applied between CDR3 peptides within each V-J. Welch's t-statistics and random forest reduced roughly 540 V-J features to 10 to 15, which were used in a naive Bayes classifier (R e1071). In TCRdb, the public reads were trimmed at Q25 with fastp and aligned with MiXCR, with productive beta chains retained. For every CDR3 protein sequence, its rows merge into one entry that carries the most common genes and DNA. For this entry, the V and J calls and clone size follow TCRdb and not the study's own pipeline. The sample includes hundreds of thousands of distinct CDR3 sequences, with 20% to 25% observed a single time. The ten largest clones capture about 49% of the sample.

What the study reported, not specific to this receptor: Ophthalmopathy was separated from stable hyperthyroidism by a 13 V-J signature model, with around 88% sensitivity and around 81% specificity obtained in cross-validation and 80%/75% obtained in testing. During validation, the model predicted progression to ophthalmopathy a median of about 6.5 months ahead of onset, with almost 71% sensitivity and roughly 72% specificity. Most expanded thyroid clonotypes (frequency above 0.001) were also detected in blood, a finding suggesting that blood repertoires may reflect thyroid immune responses. Sample size was not statistically predetermined, and investigators were not blinded to group allocation.

Of note for this clonotype: Its antigen is unknown. The input lacks base qualities; no much larger clone sits a single base away.

The receptor was derived from a woman aged 70-85 years with Graves' ophthalmopathy. The source material was blood. The rearrangement joined TRBV19 to TRBJ2-1; TRBD2 agrees with 9 junctional bases. In nucleotides, the sequence is TGTGCCAGTAGTAAGACCCCCGGTAGCGGGAGTCAATATGAGCAGTTCTTC. Translated, it reads CASSKTPGSGSQYEQFF.